The 10 T cell receptor beta chains given below trace back to one sample, sequenced in a study of blood T cell repertoires in COVID-19. The data were produced by immunoSEQ multiplex PCR, yet TCRdb's version contains in-frame clones alone and is incomplete. The sample contains 150,000 to 190,000 clones, approximately 73% of which appear only once. Sequencing was performed on peripheral blood. The receptors originated from a woman over 75 with acute or convalescent COVID-19.

The rearrangement joins TRBV19 to TRBJ1-1; TRBD1 matches 7 bases. J gave up 7 bases and V 8 bases, and 16 bases lay outside the gene matches. This CDR3 has 15 residues. Germline CDR1 and CDR2: LNHDA and SQIVND (reference sequence). The CDR3 sequence is CASETREGAIGEAFF. The CDR3 nucleotides are TGTGCCAGTGAGACTCGGGAGGGGGCTATCGGTGAAGCTTTCTTT.

This clone appeared a single time. The rearrangement links TRBV7-8 to TRBJ2-7; 8 bases fit TRBD2. CDR1 is SGHVS, CDR2 FQNEAQ, per germline. The CDR3 is made up of 15 amino acids. Trimming removed 4 bases from V and 0 bases from J; junction bases left unmatched: 5. Here the CDR3 reads CASSSLGTSSYEQYF. CDR3 sequence (DNA): TGTGCCAGCAGCTCGCTAGGGACTAGCTCCTACGAGCAGTACTTC.

J is TRBJ2-5 and V is TRBV10-3; TRBD2 aligns across 8 bases. V trimming: 3 bases; J trimming: 4 bases; junction bases outside the gene matches: 10. The CDR3 contains 16 residues. From germline, CDR1 is ENHRY and CDR2 SYGVKD. The CDR3 DNA reads TGTGCCATCAGTGATTCCCGGGGGGGCCTTCTAGAGACCCAGTACTTC. Protein: CAISDSRGGLLETQYF.

The chain links TRBV10-3 to TRBJ1-1; D may be TRBD1 (6 bases). The CDR3 totals 14 residues. The germline gives CDR1 ENHRY, CDR2 SYGVKD. Deletions cut 4 bases from V and 13 bases from J, with 22 bases between. CDR3 in amino acids: CAISAGGAPSPFFF. The CDR3 bases are TGTGCCATCAGTGCGGGGGGGGCTCCCTCCCCTTTTTTCTTT.

The count of this clone is one. This chain joins TRBV6-2 or TRBV6-3 and TRBJ1-5; D remains ambiguous. Between the trimmed V and J ends, which lost 3 bases and 5 bases, there was a span of 11 bases. The CDR3 spans 14 residues. The V gene's germline CDR1 is MNHEY and CDR2 SVGEGT. The CDR3: CASSYVGVDQPQHF. CDR3 nucleotides: TGTGCCAGCAGTTATGTGGGAGTAGATCAGCCCCAGCATTTT.

This clone was seen a handful of times. The chain has TRBV2 and TRBJ2-7; 13 nucleotides agree with TRBD2. The V gene's germline CDR1 is SNHLY and CDR2 FYNNEI. The CDR3 loop spans 13 amino acids. J lost 5 bases, V lost 5 bases, and 0 bases had no gene match. The CDR3 reads CASSTSGRDEQYF. CDR3 coding DNA: TGTGCCAGCAGTACTAGCGGGAGGGACGAGCAGTACTTC.

The rearrangement uses TRBV10-3 and TRBJ1-1; D not certain. Deletions cut 0 bases from V and 5 bases from J, with 13 bases between. Germline V gives CDR1 ENHRY, CDR2 SYGVKD. This CDR3 is built from 15 residues. CDR3 in amino acids: CAISESRGIKTEAFF. For the CDR3, the DNA is TGTGCCATCAGTGAGTCGAGAGGGATTAAGACTGAAGCTTTCTTT.

The V and J genes are TRBV6-5 and TRBJ2-2; D possibly corresponds to TRBD2 (5 bases). V gave up 6 bases and J gave up 6 bases, with 8 bases separating them. Germline V gene data show CDR1 as MNHEY and CDR2 as SVGAGI. The length of the CDR3 is 12 residues. CDR3 loop: CASRTRAGELFF. CDR3 DNA: TGTGCCAGCAGGACGAGGGCCGGGGAGCTGTTTTTT.

V gene TRBV30 combines with J gene TRBJ2-7; 7 bases are shared with TRBD2. Germline CDR1 and CDR2: GTSNPN and SVGIG (reference sequence). J lost 1 base, V lost 4 bases, and 7 bases had no gene match. The CDR3 is 14 amino acids. The CDR3 DNA reads as TGTGCCTGGAAATCTGGGAGGGCTTCCTACGAGCAGTACTTC. Translated: CAWKSGRASYEQYF.

DNA of the CDR3: TGTGCCAGCTCACCGATGACAGGGGCGAACACCGGGGAGCTGTTTTTT. Its protein is CASSPMTGANTGELFF. The chain employs TRBV18 and TRBJ2-2; 8 bases align to TRBD1. The V gene's germline CDR1 is KGHSH and CDR2 LQKENI. The CDR3 is made up of 16 amino acids. Trimming took 3 bases from V and 0 from J; bases not matched to a gene: 3. The complete variable domain, with remaining parts taken from reference TRBV18 and TRBJ2-2, reads NAGVMQNPRHLVRRRGQEARLRCSPMKGHSHVYWYRQLPEEGLKFMVYLQKENIIDESGMPKERFSAEFPKEGPSILRIQQVVRGDSAAYFCASSPMTGANTGELFFGEGSRLTVL.